The 7 T cell receptor beta chains presented below share a single source sample, sequenced in a study of OX40 agonist ivuxolimab in advanced cancers. Only in-frame clones appear in the TCRdb table, and some are missing; sequencing was by immunoSEQ multiplex PCR. The sample gives 70,000 to 90,000 clones, 80% to 90% of which show up once; about an eighth is in the top ten. Sequencing was performed on CD4+ or CD8+ T cells sorted from blood, taken in a trial of the OX40 agonist ivuxolimab. All receptors derive from an adult with an advanced solid tumor such as melanoma, head and neck, liver or kidney cancer.

The chain recombines TRBV6-1 with TRBJ2-1; 9 bases match TRBD1. Trimming took 6 bases from V and 8 from J; bases not matched to a gene: 11. This CDR3 has 15 amino acids. From germline, CDR1 is MNHNS and CDR2 SASEGT. CDR3 in DNA: TGTGCCAGCAGGGAAACCGGGACAGGGCCCCATGAGCAGTTCTTC. Encoded protein: CASRETGTGPHEQFF.

This sequence joins TRBV9 and TRBJ2-1; D call uncertain. Germline lookup yields CDR1 SGDLS and CDR2 YYNGEE. The CDR3 has 14 amino acids. The V gene lost 2 bases and the J gene lost 5 bases, with 11 bases spanning the gap. CDR3 sequence: CASSVSPSNNEQFF. Written as DNA, the CDR3 is TGTGCCAGCAGCGTCTCCCCCAGTAACAATGAGCAGTTCTTC.

This chain uses TRBV28 with TRBJ2-1; D gene unclear. The germline CDR1 and CDR2 sequences are MDHEN and SYDVKM. Deletions cut 1 base from V and 3 bases from J, with 10 bases between. This CDR3 has 15 amino acids. The CDR3 region has the DNA TGTGCCAGCAGTTTATCACTTCTCCACTACAATGAGCAGTTCTTC. Its translation is CASSLSLLHYNEQFF.

The J gene is TRBJ1-5, the V gene TRBV19, with D unclear. CDR1 is LNHDA, CDR2 SQIVND, per germline (reference sequence). The CDR3 consists of 13 residues. V gave up 5 bases and J gave up 7 bases, with 12 bases separating them. The CDR3 sequence: CASSGPGRQPQHF. For the CDR3, the DNA is TGTGCCAGTAGTGGGCCCGGTCGACAGCCCCAGCATTTT.

This rearrangement joins TRBV29-1 to TRBJ2-5; 9 bases line up with TRBD1. The CDR3 contains 17 residues. V lost 3 bases and J lost 4; bases outside the gene matches: 15. Germline CDR1 and CDR2: SQVTM and ANQGSEA. CDR3 bases: TGCAGCGTTGAGTTTGGACCCGGGACAGGGAGAAGAGAGACCCAGTACTTC. Amino acid sequence: CSVEFGPGTGRRETQYF.

This chain uses TRBV7-9 with TRBJ2-5; 9 bases are shared with TRBD2. The V gene end was trimmed by 5 bases and the J gene end by 12 bases; junction bases not matched to a gene: 13. In germline, CDR1 is SEHNR, CDR2 FQNEAQ (reference sequence). The CDR3 length is 14 residues. The CDR3 coding sequence is TGTGCCAGCAGCCAAACGAATATAGCGGGAGAGGAGTACTTC. It specifies CASSQTNIAGEEYF.

V gene TRBV27 combines with J gene TRBJ2-7, with 8 bases identical to TRBD1. With 4 bases clipped from V and 1 base from J, the junction kept 6 bases outside the gene matches. The CDR3 consists of 15 residues. Germline-derived CDR1 and CDR2 are MNHEY and SMNVEV (reference sequence). This chain's CDR3 is CASSWTGSGSYEQYF. The CDR3 DNA reads as TGTGCCAGCAGTTGGACAGGGTCGGGATCCTACGAGCAGTACTTC.